The next 20 T cell receptor beta chains were all read from a single sample in a study of shared clonotypes between healthy human individuals. Libraries were prepared by immunoSEQ multiplex PCR; TCRdb keeps only in-frame clonotypes and omits some of them. Counted here are approximately 2.5 million clones, 93% occurring once; the ten biggest clones make up approximately 0.37%. Sequencing was performed on naive CD4+ T cells from PBMCs. Subset indicated: CD45RA+ positively selected. These receptors came from a man aged 18 to 30 in good health. Some clones in this sample may be carry-over from other donors' samples.

This rearrangement joins TRBV4-1 to TRBJ1-4, with unresolved D. Between the trimmed V and J ends, which lost 3 bases and 7 bases, there was a span of 12 bases. Germline CDR1 MGHRA, CDR2 YSYEKL. CDR3 length equals 14 residues. CDR3 region: CASSQAGRGEKLFF. The CDR3 DNA reads TGCGCCAGCAGCCAGGCAGGTCGCGGTGAAAAACTGTTTTTT.

The rearrangement joins TRBV30 to TRBJ2-7; D possibly corresponds to TRBD1 (5 bases). V was pared by 3 bases and J by 2 bases, with 11 bases between. Germline CDR1 GTSNPN, CDR2 SVGIG (reference sequence). This CDR3 has 13 residues. The CDR3 bases are TGTGCCTGGAGCGCAGGGCCCCCCTACGAGCAGTACTTC. It encodes CAWSAGPPYEQYF.

The chain links TRBV19 to TRBJ1-2; D gene uncertain. CDR3 length equals 14 residues. Trimming took off 4 bases at V and 8 bases at J, with 17 bases between the two ends. Germline-derived CDR1 and CDR2 are LNHDA and SQIVND (reference sequence). DNA for the CDR3: TGTGCCAGTAGTACCCTTCGACGGGTCGAGGGCTACACCTTC. Amino acids: CASSTLRRVEGYTF.

CDR3: CASSGDTSGNYNEQFF. The CDR3 nucleotides read TGTGCCAGCAGCGGAGACACTAGCGGAAATTACAATGAGCAGTTCTTC. This rearrangement joins TRBV9 to TRBJ2-1, with 8 nucleotides matching TRBD2. Germline CDR1 is SGDLS and CDR2 is YYNGEE. Trimming removed 3 bases from V and 4 bases from J; junction bases left unmatched: 9. The CDR3 consists of 16 residues.

This clone was observed once. This chain joins TRBV5-1 and TRBJ2-1, with 11 bases matching TRBD2. Germline assignment: CDR1 SGHRS and CDR2 YFSETQ. V was pared by 4 bases and J by 7 bases, with 10 bases of the junction left unmatched. The CDR3 runs 16 residues. CDR3 nucleotides: TGCGCCAGCAGCCCTCAACTAGCGGGAGTCCGTAATGAGCAGTTCTTC. Protein: CASSPQLAGVRNEQFF.

The chain combines TRBV7-9 with TRBJ2-5, with D hard to call. The length of the CDR3 is 13 residues. In germline, CDR1 is SEHNR, CDR2 FQNEAQ (reference sequence). V gave up 2 bases and J gave up 11 bases, with 15 bases separating them. The CDR3 nucleotides are TGTGCCAGCAGCTTAACACAGACGCTAGAGCAGTACTTC. Translation: CASSLTQTLEQYF.

This chain uses TRBV11-2 with TRBJ2-5, with TRBD1 matching over 8 bases. This CDR3 comprises 13 residues. Germline CDR1 SGHAT, CDR2 FQNNGV. The J segment lost 5 bases and the V segment lost 8 bases, leaving 7 bases of the junction unmatched. CDR3 bases: TGTGCCAGCTCCGGGACAGGAGGGGAGACCCAGTACTTC. Its protein product is CASSGTGGETQYF.

The rearrangement joins TRBV6-5 to TRBJ2-7, with 7 bases fitting TRBD2. The CDR3 length is 15 residues. CDR1 is MNHEY, CDR2 SVGAGI, per germline. J lost 3 bases, V lost 7 bases, and 12 bases had no gene match. In DNA form, the CDR3 reads TGTGCCAGCACCCTACGGGGCGGGAGTATCTACGAGCAGTACTTC. This gives the protein CASTLRGGSIYEQYF.

The chain employs TRBV5-1 and TRBJ2-3; the D gene is possibly TRBD2 (6 bases). The CDR3 is 11 amino acids. Germline lookup yields CDR1 SGHRS and CDR2 YFSETQ. V dropped 7 bases and J dropped 5 bases, with 8 bases sitting between them. The DNA for the CDR3 is TGCGCCAGCCATAGCGGAGATACGCAGTATTTT. Protein: CASHSGDTQYF.

The chain joins TRBV5-6 to TRBJ2-7, with TRBD1 identical over 7 bases. V was pared by 2 bases and J by 3 bases, with 5 bases of the junction left unmatched. The CDR3 totals 14 residues. Per germline, CDR1 SGHDT and CDR2 YYEEEE. CDR3 region: CASSLVDRDYEQYF. The CDR3 DNA follows: TGTGCCAGCAGCTTAGTCGACAGGGACTACGAGCAGTACTTC.

The rearrangement uses TRBV7-3 and TRBJ2-5; D might be TRBD1 or TRBD2, each matching 5 bases. This CDR3 spans 15 amino acids. Germline V lookup: CDR1 SGHTA, CDR2 FQGTGA. V was clipped by 0 bases and J by 2 bases, with 10 bases between them. The CDR3 coding sequence is TGTGCCAGCAGCTTAACACGGGACCCACAAGAGACCCAGTACTTC. Translated, it gives CASSLTRDPQETQYF.

The chain uses TRBV18 and TRBJ2-4; D remains ambiguous. The CDR3 is 18 amino acids. Germline lookup yields CDR1 KGHSH and CDR2 LQKENI. V dropped 0 bases and J dropped 2 bases, with 17 bases sitting between them. The CDR3, as DNA: TGTGCCAGCTCACCACCGGAGAGTGTATGGGGTACCAAAAACATTCAGTACTTC. It encodes CASSPPESVWGTKNIQYF.

V usage is TRBV4-3 and J usage is TRBJ1-2; D unresolved. V was shortened by 0 bases and J by 5 bases, with 7 bases between the two germline ends. This CDR3 contains 13 residues. Germline lookup yields CDR1 LGHNA and CDR2 YSLEER. In DNA, the CDR3 is TGCGCCAGCAGCCAAGAGGGGATATATGGCTACACCTTC. Its translation: CASSQEGIYGYTF.

The chain links TRBV29-1 to TRBJ2-2, with 9 bases fitting TRBD1. The J segment lost 7 bases and the V segment lost 6 bases, leaving 9 bases of the junction unmatched. This CDR3 has 14 residues. Germline V lookup: CDR1 SQVTM, CDR2 ANQGSEA. CDR3 protein: CSVVQGAGGGELFF. CDR3 DNA: TGCAGCGTGGTACAGGGGGCGGGCGGCGGGGAGCTGTTTTTT.

V is TRBV12-2 and J is TRBJ1-5. TRBV12-2 constitutes a pseudogene. The CDR3 consists of 16 residues. DNA of the CDR3: TGTGCAAGTCGCCCGAGAGTGGGGTTCTTGGAACAGCCCCAGCATTTT. It is translated as CASRPRVGFLEQPQHF.

The chain combines TRBV19 with TRBJ1-2; unclear D gene. Germline V CDR1 and CDR2: LNHDA, SQIVND (reference sequence). V was pared by 8 bases and J by 2 bases, with 12 bases between. The CDR3 runs 13 residues. As DNA, the CDR3 is TGTGCCAGTTCGCGGTCACCGAACTATGGCTACACCTTC. Translation gives CASSRSPNYGYTF.

The DNA of the CDR3 is TGTGCCAGCAGGATATCAGGGGGCCGGGTTGGCACTGAAGCTTTCTTT. It translates to CASRISGGRVGTEAFF. This chain links TRBV28 with TRBJ1-1, with 8 bases identical to TRBD1. CDR1 is MDHEN and CDR2 is SYDVKM in the germline V gene. This CDR3 contains 16 residues. Unmatched junction bases numbered 13, after V lost 6 bases and J lost 4 bases.

The chain has TRBV9 and TRBJ2-7, with TRBD2 matching 8 bases. The CDR3 sequence is 14 residues long. The germline V gene encodes CDR1 SGDLS and CDR2 YYNGEE. J gave up 2 bases and V 7 bases, and 8 bases lay outside the gene matches. The CDR3 DNA is TGTGCCAGCGCCGGAGGGGGACTAGCCTACGAGCAGTACTTC. Protein product: CASAGGGLAYEQYF.

The chain combines TRBV4-2 with TRBJ2-7; D gene uncertain. The germline V gene has CDR1 LGHNA and CDR2 YNFKEQ. The CDR3 loop spans 13 amino acids. V lost 0 bases and J lost 7, with 10 bases in between. The CDR3 sequence is CASSQDLGREQYF. The CDR3 DNA is TGTGCCAGCAGCCAAGACCTAGGGCGGGAGCAGTACTTC.

The CDR3 is CASSRIGGDNYGYTF. CDR3 sequence (DNA): TGCGCCAGCAGCCGCATAGGGGGCGATAACTATGGCTACACCTTC. The chain has TRBV4-1 and TRBJ1-2; 7 nucleotides agree with TRBD1. The CDR3 loop spans 15 amino acids. Trimming cost V 4 bases and J 1 base; bases outside gene matches: 6. Per the germline V gene, CDR1 is MGHRA and CDR2 is YSYEKL.